This is a list of T cell receptor beta chains from one sample in a study of cytomegalovirus exposure and HLA in healthy donors. Data came from immunoSEQ multiplex PCR; TCRdb stores just in-frame clones and leaves some out. This sample yields 100,000 to 150,000 clones, of which about 80% are seen a single time; more than 3% belongs to the top ten. The sequencing sample was made of PBMCs. The source is a man aged 40-50 years in good health and CMV-seronegative. Each CDR3 is given with its conserved first and last residue.

V: TRBV6-5; CDR3: CASSYLGQGLYEQYF
V: TRBV5-1; CDR3: CASGERGHTGELFF
V: TRBV9; CDR3: CASSVESGVYNEQFF
V: TRBV6-1; CDR3: CASSDTPNSGNTIYF
V: TRBV7-3; CDR3: CASSPGLAGYNEQFF
V: TRBV6-1; CDR3: CASSDAGGSNQPQHF
V: TRBV7-9; CDR3: CASSSEVGGQPRLAFF
V: TRBV27; CDR3: CASSPSPGGIGYTF
V: TRBV11-3; CDR3: CASSPDRGAMETQYF
V: TRBV7-2; CDR3: CASSAGPHRDRVGYTF
V: TRBV27; CDR3: CASSLRPGNTEAFF
V: TRBV11-3; CDR3: CASSPLNTGELFF
V: TRBV4-2; CDR3: CASRYSGGDTDTQYF
V: TRBV7-2; CDR3: CASSLGEGQAANQPQHF
V: TRBV5-1; CDR3: CASSFSGGASYNEQFF
V: TRBV20-1; CDR3: CSGGTSGFF
V: TRBV18; CDR3: CASSRGTGDTEAFF
V: TRBV5-1; CDR3: CASSADRGPTEAFF
V: TRBV27; CDR3: CASSWGQASYEQYF
V: TRBV19; CDR3: CASSNYGTGYGYTF
V: TRBV28; CDR3: CASSSGVYEQYF
V: TRBV28; CDR3: CASSFPGGLETQYF
V: TRBV5-1; CDR3: CASSPRQGSYGYTF
V: TRBV9; CDR3: CASSARGTGSLRLVNTGELFF
V: TRBV7-9; CDR3: CASSFSDRAKGYTF
V: TRBV4-1; CDR3: CASSQGNRGLHSGANVLTF
V: TRBV28; CDR3: CASSFGTGTTEAFF
V: TRBV19; CDR3: CASSIGSYNEQFF
V: TRBV18; CDR3: CASSPAGQYQETQYF
V: TRBV15; CDR3: CATSIDRSGSYEQYF
V: TRBV6-5; CDR3: CATFSGGLNYGYTF
V: TRBV7-9; CDR3: CASSLGTGGSGGTEAFF
V: TRBV6-1; CDR3: CASIKDRARPEAFF
V: TRBV5-6; CDR3: CASSLVDRYNSPLHF
V: TRBV5-6; CDR3: CASSLIDRGPYEQYF
V: TRBV6-1; CDR3: CASSVDRGPNSNQPQHF
V: TRBV10-3; CDR3: CAIRDIGQYEQYF
V: TRBV5-8; CDR3: CASSPGVGRGKAEAFF
V: TRBV6-5; CDR3: CASSPSAGQNYEQYF
V: TRBV30; CDR3: CAWSSGKGNQPQHF
V: TRBV7-8; CDR3: CASLDGGLGGNTIYF
V: TRBV9; CDR3: CASSVGAENTEAFF
V: TRBV4-1; CDR3: CASSRTGAYEQYF
V: TRBV19; CDR3: CASRRGGDAQPQHF
V: TRBV18; CDR3: CASSPSGPASAQPQHF